These 31 T cell receptor beta chains originate from one sample sequenced in a study of tumor and adjacent non-tumor tissue in lung cancer. TCRbeta libraries were built with three rounds of nested PCR, modified from ARM-PCR. TCRdb re-called the multiplex PCR reads through MiXCR, storing one row per CDR3 protein. This sample carries 75,000 to 90,000 distinct CDR3 sequences, around 80% of them seen once, and the ten largest clones take less than 25%. No cell sorting was done before RNA was extracted from the tissue. The normal lung tissue was taken more than 3 cm from the tumor edge. The sequenced sample consisted of distant non-tumor lung tissue. These TCRs come from a woman in her forties or fifties with non-small cell lung cancer.

As to this clonotype: A much larger clonotype is one base distant, so this may be a read error. This sequence joins TRBV5-4 and TRBJ2-1; the match to TRBD2 covers 7 bases. The germline CDR1 and CDR2 sequences are SGHNT and YYREEE (reference sequence). V lost 1 base, J lost 7 bases, and 2 bases stayed unmatched. The CDR3 has 13 amino acids. The CDR3 DNA is TGTGCCAGCAGCTTGCTAGCGGATAATGAGCAGTTCTTC. Amino acid sequence: CASSLLADNEQFF.

Notes on this clonotype: One junction end does not reproduce the germline sequence, and a read error may be involved. This chain joins TRBV30 and TRBJ2-2, with 7 bases matching TRBD2. Germline assignment: CDR1 GTSNPN and CDR2 SVGIG (reference sequence). This CDR3 is built from 14 residues. The CDR3: CTWGPPREGGELFF. CDR3 coding DNA: TGTACCTGGGGCCCGCCCAGGGAGGGCGGGGAGCTGTTTTTT.

Turning to this clonotype: At one end, the junction sequence differs from germline, possibly due to a read error. This rearrangement joins TRBV12-3 or TRBV12-4 to TRBJ1-5; a weak D match, TRBD1 (5 bases). This CDR3 is built from 15 residues. This CDR3 is CVSSLGKGLNQPQHF. In nucleotides, the CDR3 is TGTGTCAGCAGTTTAGGCAAGGGGCTTAATCAGCCCCAGCATTTT.

This clonotype appeared many times. V is TRBV20-1 and J is TRBJ2-7; D unresolved. The germline V and J ends were trimmed by 2 bases and 4 bases, with 12 bases remaining between them. The CDR3 is made up of 13 amino acids. Germline CDR1 is DFQATT and CDR2 is SNEGSKA (reference sequence). The CDR3 region has the DNA TGCAGTGCTAGAAAACTTGACACTTACGAGCAGTACTTC. Translating it yields CSARKLDTYEQYF.

Of note for this clonotype: At one boundary the junction diverges from the germline segment, which might be a read error. V and J are TRBV12-3 or TRBV12-4 and TRBJ2-1; no reliable D call. CDR3 length: 12 amino acids. CDR3 residues: CASSLLGNDQFF. The DNA of the CDR3 is TGTGCCAGCAGTTTATTGGGCAATGACCAGTTCTTC.

This clonotype was picked up a small number of times. A much larger clone sits a single nucleotide away, making a read error possible. This chain uses TRBV11-2 with TRBJ2-3; TRBD2 matches at 8 bases. Germline values: CDR1 SGHAT, CDR2 FQNNGV. The CDR3 spans 17 residues. The CDR3 spells CVSSLGLGGRTTDTQYF. In DNA form, the CDR3 reads TGTGTCAGCAGCTTAGGATTGGGCGGGAGGACCACAGATACGCAGTATTTT.

With respect to this clonotype: A read error is possible here, since a much larger clone lies one base away. The chain recombines TRBV20-1 with TRBJ2-5; D is possibly TRBD1 or TRBD2 (5 bases each). The CDR3 has 13 amino acids. Looked up from germline, CDR1 is DFQATT and CDR2 is SNEGSKA (reference sequence). CDR3 nucleotide sequence: TGCTGTGCTAGCCAGGGTTTTCAAGAGACCCAGTACTTC. The encoded protein is CCASQGFQETQYF.

Regarding this clonotype: The CDR3 carries no conserved terminal phenylalanine or tryptophan, so it likely arises from a read error. This rearrangement joins TRBV12-3 or TRBV12-4 to TRBJ2-7; D is unresolved. With 8 bases removed from V and 3 bases from J, the gap between germline ends came to 8 bases. The CDR3 length is 11 residues. CDR3 nucleotides: TGTGCCAGCGGTTCCCACTACGAGCAGTACTCC. This sequence encodes CASGSHYEQYS.

The V and J genes are TRBV4-1 and TRBJ2-3; D is possibly TRBD2 (6 bases). The V gene lost 4 bases and the J gene lost 2 bases, with 22 bases spanning the gap. CDR3 length: 18 amino acids. CDR1 is MGHRA, CDR2 YSYEKL, per germline. CDR3 sequence: CASSLNRLVGAVTDTQYF. In DNA form, the CDR3 reads TGCGCCAGCAGCCTCAACCGACTAGTGGGAGCGGTCACAGATACGCAGTATTTT.

Worth noting for this clonotype: One junction end disagrees with the germline gene, perhaps due to a read error. CDR3: CASALRKNSGELFF. The CDR3 DNA reads TGTGCCAGCGCCCTTAGGAAGAACTCCGGGGAGCTGTTTTTT. This chain uses TRBV4-2 with TRBJ2-2, with D uncertain. The germline gives CDR1 LGHNA, CDR2 YNFKEQ. The CDR3 has 14 residues.

Points on this clonotype: This sequence may be a read error, since a much larger clone differs from it by one base. The rearrangement joins TRBV7-9 to TRBJ2-2, with D tentatively TRBD2 (5 bases). This CDR3 comprises 15 residues. CDR1 SEHNR and CDR2 FQNEAQ come from the germline V gene (reference sequence). The DNA for the CDR3 is TGTGCCAGCATTGTTTTACCCCTGGGCACCGGGGAGCTGTATTTT. Protein product: CASIVLPLGTGELYF.

This clonotype showed up many times. The CDR3 coding sequence is TGTGCCAGCAGTTTTTGGACAGAAAATTCACCCCTCCACTTT. As protein: CASSFWTENSPLHF. This chain links TRBV28 with TRBJ1-6; TRBD1 is a possible D gene (6 bases). The V end lost 3 bases, the J end lost 7 bases, and 10 bases lay between the germline ends. The CDR3 covers 14 residues. CDR1 and CDR2 (germline): MDHEN, SYDVKM.

The chain has TRBV11-2 and TRBJ2-1; D ambiguous. Trimming removed 0 bases at V and 11 bases at J, with 11 bases between. CDR1 is SGHAT, CDR2 FQNNGV, per germline. This CDR3 region has 13 residues. CDR3 DNA sequence: TGTGCCAGCAGCTTAGATTACAATAGTAAGCAGTTCTTC. Protein: CASSLDYNSKQFF.

Remarks on this clonotype: A single base separates this from a much larger clone, so it may be a read error. As the CDR3 is not closed by the conserved phenylalanine or tryptophan, this likely results from a read error. The CDR3 DNA sequence: TGTGCCAGCAGCTTAGCTGGCGGGAGGGCCTACGAGCAGTACCTC. Residues: CASSLAGGRAYEQYL. The chain couples TRBV7-9 to TRBJ2-7; 9 bases map to TRBD2. The CDR3 totals 15 residues. V trimming: 0 bases; J trimming: 2 bases; junction bases outside the gene matches: 2. Germline assignment: CDR1 SEHNR and CDR2 FQNEAQ (reference sequence).

Remarks on this clonotype: Compared with germline, one end of the junction differs, possibly owing to a read error. The rearrangement links TRBV20-1 to TRBJ2-7; 11 positions match TRBD2. Germline V lookup: CDR1 DFQATT, CDR2 SNEGSKA (reference sequence). The length of the CDR3 is 16 residues. The CDR3 nucleotides are TGCAGCGCTAGAGGCCCTGGGACTAGCGGAACCTACGAGCAGTACTTC. Amino acid sequence: CSARGPGTSGTYEQYF.

Turning to this clonotype: The conserved phenylalanine or tryptophan normally closing the CDR3 is absent here, so this likely arose from a read error. The rearrangement joins TRBV4-1 to TRBJ1-4; D is unclear. CDR1 is MGHRA, CDR2 YSYEKL, per germline. The CDR3 runs to 14 residues. The CDR3 DNA follows: TGCGCCAGCAGCGAAGCCGGGAAAAATGGAAAACTGTTTTAT. This sequence encodes CASSEAGKNGKLFY.

With respect to this clonotype: The junction differs from germline at one of its ends, possibly a read error. The V and J genes are TRBV20-1 and TRBJ2-2, with a tentative D call TRBD2 (5 bases). The CDR3 is 12 residues long. In germline, CDR1 is DFQATT, CDR2 SNEGSKA (reference sequence). CDR3 protein: CSATGYTGVLFF. CDR3 DNA: TGCAGTGCCACGGGGTACACCGGGGTGCTGTTTTTT.

This clonotype was counted once. Possible read error: a much larger clone is one base away. The V and J genes are TRBV20-1 and TRBJ2-1; TRBD2 matches at 7 bases. Germline V CDR1 and CDR2: DFQATT, SNEGSKA (reference sequence). CDR3 length equals 14 residues. This CDR3 reads CSVPLQRDYNEKFF. The CDR3 DNA sequence: TGCAGTGTTCCTCTCCAGCGGGACTACAATGAGAAGTTCTTC.

About this clonotype itself: This is likely a read error, given that the CDR3 carries no conserved phenylalanine or tryptophan at its end. The chain uses TRBV6-1 and TRBJ2-1, with D possibly TRBD2 on 6 matching bases. Trimming took off 6 bases at V and 13 bases at J, with 28 bases between the two ends. The germline V gene has CDR1 MNHNS and CDR2 SASEGT. The CDR3 has 16 residues. The CDR3 here is CASRGGTEGIMDSQFL. CDR3 in DNA: TGTGCCAGCAGAGGAGGGACCGAAGGAATCATGGATTCCCAGTTCTTA.

This clonotype was counted many times. This CDR3 is CASSHDTYEQYF. Here the CDR3 DNA reads TGTGCCAGCAGCCATGACACCTACGAGCAGTACTTC. The chain links TRBV14 to TRBJ2-7; D unresolved. This CDR3 spans 12 amino acids. Germline lookup yields CDR1 SGHDN and CDR2 FVKESK. Trimming took off 3 bases at V and 2 bases at J, with 5 bases between the two ends.

Note on this clonotype: A much more abundant neighbour one base away suggests this may be a read error. The V and J genes are TRBV7-8 and TRBJ2-1, with TRBD2 identical over 10 bases. The CDR3 consists of 16 residues. The germline V gene encodes CDR1 SGHVS and CDR2 FQNEAQ. The CDR3 DNA follows: TGTGCCCGCAGCCTCAGCGGGAGGGCGTTTTACAATGAGCAGTTCTTC. The encoded protein is CARSLSGRAFYNEQFF.

About this clonotype: A junction end diverges from the germline sequence, so it may reflect a read error. The chain is built from TRBV6-2 or TRBV6-3 and TRBJ1-2, with 7 bases fitting TRBD1. Germline CDR1 MNHEY, CDR2 SVGEGT. This CDR3 has 13 amino acids. The CDR3 sequence: CASTLTGNYGYSF. CDR3 DNA sequence: TGTGCCAGCACGTTGACAGGGAACTATGGCTACAGCTTC.

In the case of this clonotype: This likely comes from a read error, as the CDR3 has no conserved phenylalanine or tryptophan at its end. CDR3: CASSPGTSGRALWEQYS. For the CDR3, the DNA is TGTGCCAGCAGTCCCGGGACTAGCGGGAGGGCATTGTGGGAGCAGTACTCC. The chain recombines TRBV11-2 with TRBJ2-7, with 16 bases matching TRBD2. V shed 6 bases and J 7 bases; nucleotides not matched to a gene: 12. Germline CDR1 SGHAT, CDR2 FQNNGV. CDR3 length: 17 amino acids.

The chain is built from TRBV6-5 and TRBJ1-2; D might be TRBD1 (6 bases). Germline V lookup: CDR1 MNHEY, CDR2 SVGAGI. The V gene lost 10 bases and the J gene lost 14 bases, with 35 bases spanning the gap. This CDR3 spans 16 amino acids. Here the CDR3 DNA reads TGTGCCACCCTCTTTTCGGGGGCAGGAGCTAACTATGGCCAGACCTTC. Translated: CATLFSGAGANYGQTF.

About this clonotype itself: No conserved phenylalanine or tryptophan is present at the end of the CDR3, so a read error is the likely explanation. CDR3 sequence reads: CASSRRTGDLGTQYL. The CDR3 DNA is TGTGCCAGCAGCCGGCGGACGGGGGATTTGGGGACCCAGTACTTA. V is TRBV7-9 and J is TRBJ2-5, with D maybe TRBD2 (6 bases). The germline V and J ends were trimmed by 5 bases and 7 bases, with 20 bases remaining between them. This CDR3 is built from 15 residues. The germline V gene encodes CDR1 SEHNR and CDR2 FQNEAQ (reference sequence).

The J gene is TRBJ2-2, the V gene TRBV7-8; D ambiguous. The CDR3 contains 15 residues. Trimming pared 8 bases from V and 3 bases from J, leaving 16 bases between. Looked up from germline, CDR1 is SGHVS and CDR2 is FQNEAQ. CDR3 residues: CASVPRTLDTGELFF. The CDR3 DNA reads as TGTGCCAGCGTACCCAGGACGTTAGACACCGGGGAGCTGTTTTTT.

Notes on this clonotype: One end of the junction fails to match germline, which may point to a read error. The chain uses TRBV10-1 and TRBJ2-7; the D call may be TRBD1 or TRBD2 (5 bases each). Germline-derived CDR1 and CDR2 are WNHNN and SYGVQD (reference sequence). CDR3 length: 14 amino acids. CDR3 residues: CASSDRTGLYKQCF. CDR3 nucleotide sequence: TGCGCCAGCAGTGACCGCACGGGGCTCTACAAGCAGTGCTTC.

To note about this clonotype: The CDR3 does not end in the conserved phenylalanine or tryptophan, so this is likely a read error. The V and J genes are TRBV5-5 and TRBJ2-3; D remains unclear. With 4 bases removed from V and 3 bases from J, the gap between germline ends came to 12 bases. This CDR3 has 14 amino acids. Germline assignment: CDR1 SGHKS and CDR2 YYEKEE (reference sequence). CDR3 protein: CASSRPTLTDTQYY. The CDR3 DNA is TGTGCCAGCAGCCGACCCACTCTGACAGATACGCAGTATTAT.

With respect to this clonotype: No conserved phenylalanine or tryptophan ends this CDR3, so it is likely a read error. V usage is TRBV6-1 and J usage is TRBJ2-7; D may be TRBD2 (6 bases). This CDR3 comprises 14 residues. CDR1 MNHNS and CDR2 SASEGT come from the germline V gene. CDR3 bases: TGTGCCAGCAGTGAACGTTTGGAGGGCTACGGGCAGTACTTA. Translation: CASSERLEGYGQYL.

In its sample, this clonotype was seen many times. The gene calls are TRBV12-3 or TRBV12-4 and TRBJ2-2; unclear D gene. The CDR3 is 13 amino acids. Trimming cost V 6 bases and J 5 bases, with 10 bases left between them. The CDR3 protein is CASSGTQTGELFF. CDR3 bases: TGTGCCAGCAGCGGAACACAAACCGGGGAGCTGTTTTTT.

On this clonotype: A much bigger clone sits one base away, suggesting this may be a read error. V and J are TRBV20-1 and TRBJ2-3, with D perhaps given as TRBD1 or TRBD2 (5 bases each). CDR1 and CDR2 (germline): DFQATT, SNEGSKA (reference sequence). The CDR3 is 15 residues long. This CDR3 is CNARGDGAHTDTQYF. The CDR3 DNA sequence: TGCAATGCTAGAGGTGACGGGGCACACACAGATACGCAGTATTTT.